This entry describes one T cell receptor beta chain. The antigen it binds to is not known. Base qualities are not provided; no much larger clone lies one nucleotide away. These data originate in a study of blood T cells in healthy people across ages (dated by TCRdb to about 2015). In the study overall: In model experiments, template switching captured about one uniquely barcoded TCR beta cDNA molecule for every two T cells. To track age-related changes in TCR beta repertoire diversity, the study relied on deep sequencing normalized with unique cDNA molecular identifiers. Donors were grouped into four age groups: young (average approximately 16 years), middle-aged (less than 40), aged (around 66) and long-lived (just over 80). For two donors (one aged 18 to 29 and one aged 80 or older), the study analyzed two additional independent replicas of 1 million unique cDNA reads from the same blood draw.

Library method: 5' RACE. TCRdb names Illumina HiSeq 2500 as the instrument used. A second PCR of roughly 7 to 11 cycles was performed with a sample-barcoded 5' primer and a J-beta primer mix. A unique molecular identifier was introduced onto each TCR beta cDNA molecule by a template-switch 5' adaptor carrying 12 random nucleotides. At least 2.5 million CDR3-containing paired-end reads were obtained from each sample. The Mint cDNA synthesis kit, primed by a TRBC-specific oligonucleotide, was used to synthesize first-strand cDNA from all RNA. All cDNA was treated with uracil-DNA glycosylase and then went through a first 18-cycle PCR with the universal primers M1SS and BC2_uni_R. In the original analysis: For normalization, 1 million high-quality reads were randomly selected from each sample, with every read carrying a distinct molecular identifier. Instead of being binned into consensus sequences, reads with shared molecular identifiers were discarded. MiTCR, run with a Q25 quality threshold and the strictest error-elimination algorithm, handled CDR3 identification, clonotype clustering and error correction. A nonparametric unseen species model with Euler transformation was used to estimate lower-bound total TCR beta diversity. In-frame beta chains were kept once TCRdb had trimmed the public reads at Q25 with fastp and called clones with MiXCR. Each CDR3 protein gets just one entry, which takes the most common genes and DNA from the rows behind it. TCRdb assigned the V and J calls; the authors' analysis was not used. This sample comprises approximately 780,000 distinct CDR3 sequences, roughly 24% of them detected only once. Jointly, the top ten make up about 3% of the sample.

Beyond this particular receptor, the publication reports: Bulk unsorted PBMC profiling prevented conclusive comparison of naive and antigen-experienced compartments. Estimates of total diversity based on one million sequenced T cells were regarded as lower bounds and as underestimates. As age increased, observed TCR beta diversity per million T cells dropped in a roughly linear way, and a significant reduction was already evident by age around 41. Donor CMV infection status was unknown, potentially confounding age-related changes in expanded clonotypes. Compared with the aged group, more naive CD4+ T cells, fewer expanded clones and increased TCR diversity were shown by the long-lived group, suggesting age selection. A strong correlation was found between observed TCR beta diversity and the percentage of naive T cells measured by flow cytometry.

The CDR3 goes from the cysteine to the phenylalanine over 16 residues. Kept here is only the CDR3 DNA, which spans 48 bases and is read in frame from base 1. The germline V gene encodes CDR1 SNHLY and CDR2 FYNNEI. The V and J ends are trimmed by 2 bases and 2 bases, leaving 16 bases between them. The donors were roughly 39 Caucasian individuals from Russia, aged roughly 6 to 100 years, who were systemically healthy. Each donor gave approximately 9.3 milliliters of peripheral blood, collected into EDTA-treated Vacutainer tubes. Ficoll-Paque density-gradient centrifugation was used to isolate PBMCs, with at least 7 million obtained per sample. Total RNA was extracted from PBMCs with Trizol reagent, with at least 5 micrograms obtained per sample. Naive CD45RAhigh/CD27high T cell percentages were measured by flow cytometry on a PBMC aliquot from every donor. This same sample was also part of a study on T cells of mothers and their children. Drawing on the second study: Nine systemically healthy Caucasian individuals, comprising three mothers and their six children, were included as donors. cDNA synthesis used all of the extracted RNA, with 1.5 ug of RNA in each 15 ul reaction. In the second PCR, the M1S primer introduced both the sample barcodes and 2-4 random nucleotides. Each mother yielded over 10 million TCR beta CDR3 reads and each child roughly 3.1 million reads. Thymic selection shapes the output of TCR recombination in a similar way in related and unrelated pairs, and inherited differences have a minor effect. Normalized repertoire overlap was always found to be slightly, but never significantly, higher in related mother-child pairs than in unrelated mother-child pairs. Persistent microchimeric T cell clones were not detected, at a sensitivity of approximately 93 clones per million clonotypes. To look for features that set related mother-child pairs apart from unrelated individuals, the researchers ran deep NGS to compare the TCR beta repertoires of mothers and children. On average, the children were approximately 11 +/- 4 years old, while the mothers were approximately 40 +/- 4 years old. After adapter ligation was performed with NEBNext reagents, the libraries were sequenced on an Illumina HiSeq 2000 with 100+100 nt paired-end reads. To prevent cross-contamination, the mother and child libraries were prepared one month apart and sequenced in separate runs. Between 500,000 and 2,000,000 distinct TCR beta clonotypes were identified per donor. Naive TCR beta clonotypes were estimated from low-frequency clonotypes matched to each donor's FACS-determined naive share, without sorting.

Recombination connected TRBV2 to TRBJ2-7, with the D call perhaps TRBD1 or TRBD2, as 5 bases match in each case. Sequenced: blood. The receptor comes from a boy younger than 18 in good health. The CDR3 region reads CASSEYIWDGPYEQYF. The nucleotide sequence is given as TGTGCCAGCAGTGAATATATTTGGGACGGACCCTACGAGCAGTACTTC.